The present TCR beta chain was sequenced within a study of cytomegalovirus exposure and HLA in healthy donors. Overall study findings and caveats: Earlier analysis yielded a pattern in which most TCR beta V segments were productive about 87% or about 30% of the time.

This clone has a handful of counts. No antigen is known for it. Germline V CDR1 and CDR2: SNHLY, FYNNEI. Trimming pared 4 bases from V and 3 bases from J, leaving 12 bases between. The CDR3 extends over 14 amino acids. PCR involved 60 Vbeta and 13 Jbeta primers. Sequenced by immunoSEQ multiplex PCR; TCRdb stores in-frame clones only, minus some. The sample contains about 160,000 clones, approximately 88% of which appear only once. The V call is TRBV2, the J call TRBJ1-1, with a weak D call TRBD1 (5 bases). Material: PBMCs. The TCR sequence derives from a woman between 25 and 40 years old in good health and CMV-seronegative. CDR3 protein: CASSAAWGDTEAFF. Here the CDR3 DNA reads TGTGCCAGCAGTGCGGCATGGGGGGACACTGAAGCTTTCTTT.